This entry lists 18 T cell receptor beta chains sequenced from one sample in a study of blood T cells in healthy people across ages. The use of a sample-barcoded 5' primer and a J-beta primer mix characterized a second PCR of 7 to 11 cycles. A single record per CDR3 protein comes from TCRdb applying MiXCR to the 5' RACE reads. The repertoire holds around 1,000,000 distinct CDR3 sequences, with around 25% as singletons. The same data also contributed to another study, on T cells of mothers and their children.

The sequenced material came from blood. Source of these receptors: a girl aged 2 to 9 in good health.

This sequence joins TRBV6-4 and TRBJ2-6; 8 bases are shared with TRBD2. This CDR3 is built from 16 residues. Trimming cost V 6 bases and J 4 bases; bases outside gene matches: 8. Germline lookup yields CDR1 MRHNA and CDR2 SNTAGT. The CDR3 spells CASSREGLSGANVLTF. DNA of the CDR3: TGTGCCAGCAGCCGGGAGGGTCTTTCGGGGGCCAACGTCCTGACTTTC.

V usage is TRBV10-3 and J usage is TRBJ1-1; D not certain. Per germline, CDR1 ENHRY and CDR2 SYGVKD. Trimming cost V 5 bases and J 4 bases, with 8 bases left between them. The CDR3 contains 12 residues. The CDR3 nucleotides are TGTGCCATCAGTACGGTCCTCACTGAAGCTTTCTTT. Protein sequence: CAISTVLTEAFF.

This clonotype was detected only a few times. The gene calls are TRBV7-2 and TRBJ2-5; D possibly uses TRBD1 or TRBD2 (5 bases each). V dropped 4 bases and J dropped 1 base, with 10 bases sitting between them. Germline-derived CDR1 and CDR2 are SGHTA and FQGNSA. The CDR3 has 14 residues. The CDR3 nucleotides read TGTGCCAGCAGCTGGCGAGGGGTCCAAGAGACCCAGTACTTC. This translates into CASSWRGVQETQYF.

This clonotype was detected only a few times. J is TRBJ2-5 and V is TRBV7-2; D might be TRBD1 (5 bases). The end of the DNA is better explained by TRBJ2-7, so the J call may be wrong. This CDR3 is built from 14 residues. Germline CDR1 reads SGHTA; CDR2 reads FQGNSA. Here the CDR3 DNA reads TGTGCCAGCAGCTTCGACAGAACCTCCTACGAGCAGTACTTC. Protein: CASSFDRTSYEQYF.

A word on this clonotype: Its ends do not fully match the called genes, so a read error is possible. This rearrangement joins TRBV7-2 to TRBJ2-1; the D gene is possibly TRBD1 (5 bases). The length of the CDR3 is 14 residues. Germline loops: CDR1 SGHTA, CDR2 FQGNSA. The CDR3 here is CAGSLERGYNEQFF. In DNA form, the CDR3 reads TGTGCCGGCAGCTTAGAAAGGGGTTACAATGAGCAGTTCTTC.

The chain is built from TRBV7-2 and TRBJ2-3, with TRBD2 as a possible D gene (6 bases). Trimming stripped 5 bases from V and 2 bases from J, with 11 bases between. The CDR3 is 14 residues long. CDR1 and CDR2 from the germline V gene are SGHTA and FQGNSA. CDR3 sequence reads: CASSPGLNTDTQYF. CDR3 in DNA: TGTGCCAGCAGCCCGGGACTGAACACAGATACGCAGTATTTT.

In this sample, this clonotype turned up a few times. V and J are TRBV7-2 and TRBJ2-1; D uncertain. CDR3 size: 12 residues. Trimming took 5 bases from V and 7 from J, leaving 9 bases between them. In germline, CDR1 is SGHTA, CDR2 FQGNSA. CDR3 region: CASSRPRNEQFF. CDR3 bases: TGTGCCAGCAGCCGACCTAGAAATGAGCAGTTCTTC.

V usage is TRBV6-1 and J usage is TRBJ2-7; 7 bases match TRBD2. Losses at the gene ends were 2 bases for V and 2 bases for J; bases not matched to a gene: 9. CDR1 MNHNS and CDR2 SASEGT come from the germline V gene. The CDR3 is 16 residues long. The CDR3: CASSEWGSGSPYEQYF. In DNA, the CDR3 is TGTGCCAGCAGTGAATGGGGTAGCGGGTCCCCCTACGAGCAGTACTTC.

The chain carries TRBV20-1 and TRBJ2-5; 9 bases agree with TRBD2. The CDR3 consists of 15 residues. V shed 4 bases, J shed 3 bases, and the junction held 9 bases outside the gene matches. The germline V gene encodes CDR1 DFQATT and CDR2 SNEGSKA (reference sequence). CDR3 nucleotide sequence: TGCAGTGCTAACCCTAGACTAGCGGAAAAAGAGACCCAGTACTTC. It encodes CSANPRLAEKETQYF.

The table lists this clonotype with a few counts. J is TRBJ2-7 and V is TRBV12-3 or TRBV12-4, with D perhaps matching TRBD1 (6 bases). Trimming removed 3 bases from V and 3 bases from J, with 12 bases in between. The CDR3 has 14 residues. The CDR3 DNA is TGTGCCAGCAGTTTTCAACAGGGATACTACGAGCAGTACTTC. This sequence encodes CASSFQQGYYEQYF.

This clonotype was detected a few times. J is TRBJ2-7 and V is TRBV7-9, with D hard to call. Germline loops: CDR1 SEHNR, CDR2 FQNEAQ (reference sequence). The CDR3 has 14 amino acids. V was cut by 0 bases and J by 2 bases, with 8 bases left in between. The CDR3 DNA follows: TGTGCCAGCAGCTTAGCGCGACTTCCCTACGAGCAGTACTTC. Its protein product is CASSLARLPYEQYF.

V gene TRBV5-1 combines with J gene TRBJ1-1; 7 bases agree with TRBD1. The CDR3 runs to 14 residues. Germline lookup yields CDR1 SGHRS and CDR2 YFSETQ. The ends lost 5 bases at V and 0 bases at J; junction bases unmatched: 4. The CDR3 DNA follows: TGCGCCAGCAGACAGGGGTCCATGAACACTGAAGCTTTCTTT. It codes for CASRQGSMNTEAFF.

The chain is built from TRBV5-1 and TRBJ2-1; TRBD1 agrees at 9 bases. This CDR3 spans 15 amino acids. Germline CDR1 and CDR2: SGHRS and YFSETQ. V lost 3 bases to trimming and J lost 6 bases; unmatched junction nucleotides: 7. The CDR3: CASSSGQGTSNEQFF. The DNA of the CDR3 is TGCGCCAGCAGCTCGGGACAGGGAACCTCCAATGAGCAGTTCTTC.

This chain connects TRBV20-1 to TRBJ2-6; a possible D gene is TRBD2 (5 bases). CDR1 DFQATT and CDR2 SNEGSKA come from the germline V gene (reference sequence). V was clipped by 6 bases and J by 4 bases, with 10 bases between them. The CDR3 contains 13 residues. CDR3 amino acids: CSAPGEGANVLTF. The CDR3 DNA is TGCAGTGCCCCTGGGGAGGGGGCCAACGTCCTGACTTTC.

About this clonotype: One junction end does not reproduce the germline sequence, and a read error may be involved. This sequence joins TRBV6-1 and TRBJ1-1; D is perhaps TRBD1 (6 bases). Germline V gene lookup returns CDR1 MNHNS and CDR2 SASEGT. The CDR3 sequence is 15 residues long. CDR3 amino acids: CASSERGSGVTEVFF. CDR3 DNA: TGTGCCAGCAGTGAACGGGGGTCAGGGGTCACTGAAGTTTTCTTT.

The CDR3 sequence is CSARVGDNNEKLFF. The CDR3 nucleotides read TGCAGTGCTAGGGTCGGGGATAATAATGAAAAACTGTTTTTT. V gene TRBV20-1 combines with J gene TRBJ1-4, with D uncertain. The CDR3 consists of 14 residues. Germline lookup yields CDR1 DFQATT and CDR2 SNEGSKA (reference sequence). V lost 3 bases to trimming and J lost 4 bases, with 12 bases between them.

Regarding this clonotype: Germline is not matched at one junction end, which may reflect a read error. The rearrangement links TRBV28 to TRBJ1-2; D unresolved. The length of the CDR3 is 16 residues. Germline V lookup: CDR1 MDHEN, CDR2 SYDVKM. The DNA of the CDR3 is TGTGCCGGCAGCCTACTGGAGACCCGAGCTAACTATGGCTACACCTTC. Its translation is CAGSLLETRANYGYTF.

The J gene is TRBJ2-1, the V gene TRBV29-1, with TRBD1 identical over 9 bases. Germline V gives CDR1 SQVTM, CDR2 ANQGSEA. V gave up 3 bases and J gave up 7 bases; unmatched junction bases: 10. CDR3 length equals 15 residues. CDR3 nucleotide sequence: TGCAGCGTTGAGAAGGGACAGGGTGTAGGGAATGAGCAGTTCTTC. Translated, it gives CSVEKGQGVGNEQFF.